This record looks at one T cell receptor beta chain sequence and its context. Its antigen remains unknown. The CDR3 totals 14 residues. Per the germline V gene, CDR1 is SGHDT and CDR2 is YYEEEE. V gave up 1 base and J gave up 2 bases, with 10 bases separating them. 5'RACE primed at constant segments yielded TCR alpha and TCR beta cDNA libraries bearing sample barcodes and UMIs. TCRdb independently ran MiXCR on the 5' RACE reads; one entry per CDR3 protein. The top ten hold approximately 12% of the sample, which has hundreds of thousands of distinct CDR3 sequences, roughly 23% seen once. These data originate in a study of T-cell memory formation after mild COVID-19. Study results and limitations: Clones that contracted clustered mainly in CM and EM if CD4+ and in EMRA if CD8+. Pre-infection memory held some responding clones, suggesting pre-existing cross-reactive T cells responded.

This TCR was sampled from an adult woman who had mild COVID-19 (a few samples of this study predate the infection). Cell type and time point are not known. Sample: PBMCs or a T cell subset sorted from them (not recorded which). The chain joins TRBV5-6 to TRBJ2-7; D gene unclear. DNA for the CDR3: TGTGCCAGCAGCTTGAGGATGAAGCCCTACGAGCAGTACTTC. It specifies CASSLRMKPYEQYF.